The T cell receptor (beta chain) described here comes from a study of blood T cell repertoires in COVID-19 (dated by TCRdb to 2020 to 2022). In the study overall: Collaborator samples came from the United States, Italy and Spain and covered acute and convalescent phases of COVID-19. The prospective study material was composed of cDNA or gDNA derived from T cells, B-cell-depleted T cells, or PBMCs. Sample metadata almost always included a de-identified subject ID, COVID-19 status, age in years and sex. The repertoires were released in a freely available public database intended as a resource for research on the immune response to SARS-CoV-2. Samples were obtained from the ongoing ImmuneRACE study (first 160 participants) and from about 1,300 subjects provided by 6 global collaborators. Subjects who had been exposed to COVID-19, were actively infected with it, or had recovered from it provided the deeply sampled blood TCRbeta repertoires that made up the dataset. Where HLA class I and class II types were available, the types were taken from metadata supplied by the sample provider, not from assay-based typing. The study at large found these results: The amount of clinical and demographic metadata varied by source and participant and was provided uncurated.

Trimming costs V 8 bases and J 0 bases, and their ends lie 11 bases apart. From its cysteine to its phenylalanine, the CDR3 spans 14 amino acids. Just the 42-base CDR3 DNA is kept, in frame starting at base 1. Taken from the germline V gene (reference sequence), the CDR1 and CDR2 loops are LNHDA and SQIVND. Collaborating institutions collected whole blood in K2EDTA tubes following their own protocols. For TCRbeta analysis, collaborators shipped samples as frozen whole blood, isolated PBMCs, or DNA extracted from either of those sample types. TCRbeta CDR3 regions were amplified from genomic DNA using the immunoSEQ Assay, a bias-controlled multiplex PCR. As for how the authors treated the data: Within the assay, amplification of reference gene primers was used to estimate how many nucleated cells each sample contained. Sequence reads were collapsed and filtered to measure the absolute abundance of every unique TCRbeta CDR3 rearrangement. For each sample, productive Simpson clonality was calculated as the square root of Simpson's diversity index over productive rearrangements. TCRdb stores this immuneACCESS table with in-frame sequences only. Part of the clones is absent; in the studies checked, under half of the shortfall reflects unresolved V genes, and no reason is known for the rest. D and trimming were read from the DNA, whereas the V and J calls and clone size are those reported in that table. The sample table records more than 65,000 clones; around 79% of these occur just once. Under 40% of the sample is in the top ten clones.

This clone came up once. Its binding antigen is unknown. No per-base quality is available; no much larger clone lies one base away. What was sequenced was peripheral blood. Recombination linked TRBV19 to TRBJ1-3; the best D guess is TRBD1, with 6 bases matching. The sequence came from an older woman with acute or convalescent COVID-19. The DNA is as follows: TGTGCCAGTGGACAGTCGAGCTCTGGAAACACCATATATTTT. It specifies CASGQSSSGNTIYF. Reference TRBV19 and TRBJ1-3 proteins supply the regions before and after the CDR3; the full variable domain is: DGGITQSPKYLFRKEGQNVTLSCEQNLNHDAMYWYRQDPGQGLRLIYYSQIVNDFQKGDIAEGYSVSREKKESFPLTVTSAQKNPTAFYLCASGQSSSGNTIYFGEGSWLTVV.